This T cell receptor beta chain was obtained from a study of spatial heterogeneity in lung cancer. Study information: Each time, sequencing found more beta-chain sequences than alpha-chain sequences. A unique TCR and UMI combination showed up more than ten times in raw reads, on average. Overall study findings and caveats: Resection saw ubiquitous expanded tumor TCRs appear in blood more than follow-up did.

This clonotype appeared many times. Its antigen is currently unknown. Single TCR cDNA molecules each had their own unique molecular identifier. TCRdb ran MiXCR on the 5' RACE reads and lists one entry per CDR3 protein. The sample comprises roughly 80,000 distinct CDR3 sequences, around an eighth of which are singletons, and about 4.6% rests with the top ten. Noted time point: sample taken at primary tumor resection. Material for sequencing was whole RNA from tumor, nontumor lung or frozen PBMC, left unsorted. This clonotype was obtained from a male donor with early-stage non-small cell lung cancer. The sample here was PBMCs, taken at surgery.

The CDR3 spells CASSLGWEEADTQYF. The CDR3, as DNA: TGTGCCAGCAGCTTGGGGTGGGAGGAGGCAGATACGCAGTATTTT. The chain is built from TRBV7-8 and TRBJ2-3, with D perhaps matching TRBD2 (6 bases). CDR1 is SGHVS and CDR2 is FQNEAQ in the germline V gene. This CDR3 spans 15 amino acids. V was shortened by 3 bases and J by 4 bases, with 14 bases between the two germline ends. The full variable domain, with the rest looked up from reference TRBV7-8 and TRBJ2-3, is GAGVSQSPRYKVAKRGQDVALRCDPISGHVSLFWYQQALGQGPEFLTYFQNEAQLDKSGLPSDRFFAERPEGSVSTLKIQRTQQEDSAVYLCASSLGWEEADTQYFGPGTRLTVL.